These 11 T cell receptor beta chains share one sample of origin, sequenced in a study of cytomegalovirus exposure and HLA in healthy donors. Vbeta (60) and Jbeta (13) primers were used in the PCR. Using immunoSEQ multiplex PCR, the repertoire was profiled, and TCRdb retains in-frame clones only, with some absent. Here the sample spans more than 110,000 clones, just under 85% being singletons. Specimen: PBMCs. These receptors all come from a man between 25 and 39 years old in good health and CMV-seropositive.

This chain uses TRBV5-1 with TRBJ2-7; 12 nucleotides align to TRBD2. The length of the CDR3 is 17 residues. Germline assignment: CDR1 SGHRS and CDR2 YFSETQ. Trimming cost V 6 bases and J 3 bases; bases outside gene matches: 13. The CDR3 DNA reads as TGCGCCAGCACCCCCCGGGTCACTAGCGGGGGGAACTACGAGCAGTACTTC. It is translated as CASTPRVTSGGNYEQYF.

In the case of this clone: This specimen includes other DNA sequences encoding the same CDR3. The chain recombines TRBV4-1 with TRBJ1-5; tentatively, D is TRBD1 (6 bases). The CDR3 consists of 14 residues. From germline, CDR1 is MGHRA and CDR2 YSYEKL. The V end lost 3 bases, the J end lost 4 bases, and 10 bases lay between the germline ends. CDR3 nucleotide sequence: TGCGCCAGCAGCCAGGGTACAGGGAATCAGCCCCAGCATTTT. Translated: CASSQGTGNQPQHF.

The V gene is TRBV2, the J gene TRBJ2-3; perhaps TRBD2 as D (7 bases). Germline V gene data show CDR1 as SNHLY and CDR2 as FYNNEI. V dropped 8 bases and J dropped 2 bases, with 11 bases sitting between them. The length of the CDR3 is 13 residues. CDR3 DNA sequence: TGTGCCAGCTGGCGGGGGCCCACAGATACGCAGTATTTT. The encoded protein is CASWRGPTDTQYF.

The chain combines TRBV28 with TRBJ1-4; 7 nucleotides line up with TRBD1. The germline gives CDR1 MDHEN, CDR2 SYDVKM. Trimming cost V 3 bases and J 1 base; bases outside gene matches: 11. This CDR3 is 18 amino acids long. CDR3 in amino acids: CASSFVLGGRGTNEKLFF. Here the CDR3 DNA reads TGTGCCAGCAGTTTTGTCCTAGGGGGCAGGGGAACTAATGAAAAACTGTTTTTT.

The V call is TRBV28, the J call TRBJ2-7; TRBD2 agrees at 9 bases. CDR1 MDHEN and CDR2 SYDVKM come from the germline V gene. The V segment lost 5 bases and the J segment 3 bases; nucleotides outside the gene matches: 20. The CDR3 covers 19 residues. The CDR3 DNA reads as TGTGCCAGCAGTCCCCTGGATGGAGTAGCGGGAGAACCGGGCTACGAGCAGTACTTC. Its protein is CASSPLDGVAGEPGYEQYF.

The rearrangement uses TRBV7-8 and TRBJ1-2; D is perhaps TRBD1 (5 bases). With 1 base removed from V and 8 bases from J, the gap between germline ends came to 20 bases. Looked up from germline, CDR1 is SGHVS and CDR2 is FQNEAQ. The CDR3 is made up of 16 amino acids. The CDR3 loop is CASSLVRADRGGGYTF. CDR3 DNA sequence: TGTGCCAGCAGCTTAGTTCGGGCGGATCGGGGGGGAGGCTACACCTTC.

This chain uses TRBV6-5 with TRBJ1-6; perhaps TRBD1 as D (6 bases). CDR3 length equals 16 residues. Trimming stripped 2 bases from V and 5 bases from J, with 13 bases between. The germline V gene encodes CDR1 MNHEY and CDR2 SVGAGI. CDR3 in DNA: TGTGCCAGCAGTTACGCCAGGGGAGGGGATAATTCACCCCTCCACTTT. As protein: CASSYARGGDNSPLHF.

This rearrangement joins TRBV7-9 to TRBJ2-7; D may be TRBD2 (6 bases). There are 13 residues in the CDR3. Per germline, CDR1 SEHNR and CDR2 FQNEAQ (reference sequence). V gave up 4 bases and J gave up 7 bases, with 14 bases separating them. CDR3 region: CASSSDVGGEQYF. Written as DNA, the CDR3 is TGTGCCAGCAGCTCTGATGTCGGGGGAGAGCAGTACTTC.

The table lists this clone with a few counts. The genes are TRBV7-9 and TRBJ1-5, with D unclear. The CDR3 totals 13 residues. Germline CDR1 SEHNR, CDR2 FQNEAQ (reference sequence). Deletions cut 2 bases from V and 4 bases from J, with 6 bases between. This chain's CDR3 is CASSLMANQPQHF. CDR3 DNA: TGTGCCAGCAGCTTAATGGCAAATCAGCCCCAGCATTTT.

This sequence joins TRBV7-2 and TRBJ2-3, with unresolved D. The germline V gene encodes CDR1 SGHTA and CDR2 FQGNSA. This CDR3 region has 11 residues. V was shortened by 2 bases and J by 5 bases, with 2 bases between the two germline ends. In DNA, the CDR3 is TGTGCCAGCAGCTTACTAGATACGCAGTATTTT. It encodes CASSLLDTQYF.

This clone was counted a single time. The V gene is TRBV9, the J gene TRBJ2-1; 16 bases are a match to TRBD2. CDR3 size: 17 residues. The ends lost 1 base at V and 9 bases at J; junction bases unmatched: 7. Looked up from germline, CDR1 is SGDLS and CDR2 is YYNGEE. The CDR3 spells CASSVQPGLAGGGEQFF. CDR3 nucleotide sequence: TGTGCCAGCAGCGTACAACCGGGACTAGCGGGAGGGGGTGAGCAGTTCTTC.